The rows below give T cell receptor beta chains drawn from one sample of a study of T cell repertoires in cytomegalovirus infection. TCRdb used MiXCR to reprocess the reads, holding one entry per CDR3 protein. The data show roughly 69,000 distinct CDR3 sequences, roughly a fifth seen once. Antigen specificity for these receptors is unknown. Sequenced material: CD8+ T cells from cultured PBMCs, taken from culture after CMV antigen stimulation. Source of these receptors: a human donor in good health (CMV status not recorded). Some clones in this sample may be carry-over from other donors' samples. Each CDR3 is given with its conserved first and last residue. The D gene is left open where the match is weak.

>TRBD1|TRBV20-1|TRBJ2-3
CSARKNRGHTDTQYF
>.|TRBV4-1|TRBJ1-6
CASSQDRGRTNSPLHF
>TRBD2|TRBV7-9|TRBJ2-7
CASRPLGGVSYEQYF
>.|TRBV19|TRBJ2-1
CASSIEAGTSNEQFF
>.|TRBV6-2/TRBV6-3|TRBJ1-2
CASSYSNGGINYGYTF
>TRBD2|TRBV7-6|TRBJ2-1
CASSQTSGGLSYNEQFF
>.|TRBV11-2|TRBJ2-7
CASSLEKGVVYEQYF
>.|TRBV4-1|TRBJ1-3
CASSQDRGTGNTIYF
>.|TRBV6-6|TRBJ2-5
CASSYPIVSRRGSSQETQYF
>.|TRBV11-2|TRBJ1-5
CASSLGRGTHQPQHF
>TRBD2|TRBV7-2|TRBJ2-7
CASSLTAGGSYEQYF
>TRBD1|TRBV11-2|TRBJ2-7
CASSLGTGSYEQYF
>TRBD2|TRBV7-9|TRBJ2-7
CASRHLTSGDRNEQYF
>TRBD1|TRBV12-3/TRBV12-4|TRBJ2-7
CASTQDRGVLGQYF
>TRBD1|TRBV20-1|TRBJ2-3
CSAGQDRGADTQYF
>.|TRBV27|TRBJ2-7
CASKAGALYEQYF
>.|TRBV28|TRBJ1-3
CASSQYSGNTIYF
>TRBD1|TRBV28|TRBJ1-4
CASEPGQGRIEKLFF
>TRBD1|TRBV4-2|TRBJ2-4
CASSPGQGSAKNIQYF
>.|TRBV7-3|TRBJ1-1
CASSLAENTEAFF
>.|TRBV28|TRBJ2-3
CASSQGSSHTDTQYF
>TRBD2|TRBV4-3|TRBJ2-2
CASSQDLWRGGNTGELFF
>TRBD2|TRBV13|TRBJ2-3
CASSLVSSGGVTDTQYF